A selection of T cell receptor beta chains follows, all from one sample in a study of T-cell memory formation after mild COVID-19. TCRdb independently ran MiXCR on the 5' RACE reads; one entry per CDR3 protein. The table includes 300,000 to 400,000 distinct CDR3 sequences, roughly an eighth detected once. What was sequenced was PBMCs or a T cell subset sorted from them (not recorded which). The receptors derive from a man between 18 and 29 years old who had mild COVID-19 (a few samples of this study predate the infection). Cell type and time point are not known. Both conserved end residues are part of each CDR3. D genes are given only for firm matches. Rows give clone size only sometimes, using once, few, many, or a class for an expanded clone.

clone_size	cdr3_length	v_call	d_call	j_call	cdr3_nt	cdr3_aa
many	11	TRBV12-3/TRBV12-4	NA	TRBJ2-1	TGTGCCAGCAGTTCTCTAGGTGAGCAGTTCTTC	CASSSLGEQFF
NA	15	TRBV20-1	NA	TRBJ1-2	TGCAGTGCTAGAGGGCAGTTCAACAACCCCTATGGCTACACCTTC	CSARGQFNNPYGYTF
NA	13	TRBV10-3	NA	TRBJ1-4	TGTGCCATCAGTGGAGGAACCAACGAAAAACTGTTTTTT	CAISGGTNEKLFF
NA	13	TRBV7-8	NA	TRBJ2-2	TGTGCCAGCAGCCCGGTGGCTACCGGGGAGCTGTTTTTT	CASSPVATGELFF
many	14	TRBV5-1	NA	TRBJ2-3	TGCGCCAGCAGCTGGGGGGCCGGGACAGATACGCAGTATTTT	CASSWGAGTDTQYF
many	12	TRBV6-2/TRBV6-3	NA	TRBJ2-3	TGTGCCAGCAGCCGACTAGACTATACGCAGTATTTT	CASSRLDYTQYF
NA	13	TRBV30	TRBD1	TRBJ2-2	TGTGCCTGGAACAGGGGGTCCGCCGGGGAGCTGTTTTTT	CAWNRGSAGELFF
few	15	TRBV5-1	TRBD1	TRBJ2-5	TGCGCCAGCAGCTTGACAGGGGGAAAGGAAGAGACCCAGTACTTC	CASSLTGGKEETQYF
NA	13	TRBV20-1	NA	TRBJ1-5	TGCAGTGCAGCCACAGCTAGCAATCAGCCCCAGCATTTT	CSAATASNQPQHF
many	18	TRBV4-3	TRBD2	TRBJ2-2	TGCGCCAGCAGCCAAATTACTGGGACTAGCGGCGGTGGCGGGGAGCTGTTTTTT	CASSQITGTSGGGGELFF
NA	14	TRBV6-5	NA	TRBJ1-1	TGTGCCAGCAGGGGAGGGTCCCATAACACTGAAGCTTTCTTT	CASRGGSHNTEAFF
NA	14	TRBV4-3	NA	TRBJ2-5	TGCGCCAGCAGCCGGTGGGTGACAGATGAGACCCAGTACTTC	CASSRWVTDETQYF
few	15	TRBV5-1	TRBD2	TRBJ2-5	TGCGCCAGCAGCCCGATACTTAGCGGGCGAGAGACCCAGTACTTC	CASSPILSGRETQYF
NA	13	TRBV5-5	NA	TRBJ1-1	TGTGCCAGCAGCCTTAATGATGGGACTGAAGCTTTCTTT	CASSLNDGTEAFF
few	19	TRBV18	TRBD2	TRBJ2-7	TGTGCCAGCTCACCCGCGGGGGGTAGCGGGGGCCTAAACTCCTACGAGCAGTACTTC	CASSPAGGSGGLNSYEQYF
once	15	TRBV5-1	TRBD2	TRBJ2-3	TGCGCCAGCAGCTTCACTAGCGGGATCCCAGATACGCAGTATTTT	CASSFTSGIPDTQYF
NA	15	TRBV7-3	NA	TRBJ2-1	TGTGCCAGCAGCTCGGACCCCGCCTCCTACAATGAGCAGTTCTTC	CASSSDPASYNEQFF
NA	15	TRBV11-3	TRBD2	TRBJ2-3	TGTGCCAGCAGCCGTCGGGCGGGGGGCACAGATACGCAGTATTTT	CASSRRAGGTDTQYF
NA	14	TRBV4-1	NA	TRBJ1-1	TGCGCCAGCAGCCAAGGACTGACGAACACTGAAGCTTTCTTT	CASSQGLTNTEAFF
NA	15	TRBV19	NA	TRBJ2-2	TGTGCCAGTAGTATAATGGGCAGGGGCACCGGGGAGCTGTTTTTT	CASSIMGRGTGELFF
few	13	TRBV20-1	NA	TRBJ2-5	TGCAGTGGTCGAGGGGGTGGTGAAGAGACCCAGTACTTC	CSGRGGGEETQYF
few	12	TRBV20-1	NA	TRBJ1-2	TGCAGTGCTAGTACCGGGATGAGTGGCTACACCTTC	CSASTGMSGYTF
many	16	TRBV5-6	NA	TRBJ2-1	TGTGCCAGCAGCTTGGGAGGGCAGGGCTCCTACAATGAGCAGTTCTTC	CASSLGGQGSYNEQFF
NA	15	TRBV20-1	NA	TRBJ1-2	TGCAGTGCTAGAGAGGGGCACACCTCTTCCTATGGCTACACCTTC	CSAREGHTSSYGYTF
NA	12	TRBV18	NA	TRBJ1-1	TGTGCCAGCTCCCGCGGACAGTTTGAAGCTTTCTTT	CASSRGQFEAFF
few	11	TRBV20-1	TRBD1	TRBJ2-7	TGCAGTGCTAGACAGGGGGACGAGCAGTACTTC	CSARQGDEQYF
few	13	TRBV5-5	NA	TRBJ2-7	TGTGCCAGCAGCTTGCTGGTGAGCTACGAGCAGTACTTC	CASSLLVSYEQYF
NA	15	TRBV2	NA	TRBJ1-4	TGTGCCAGTTTTCGAAAGGGAATGGGCAATGAAAAACTGTTTTTT	CASFRKGMGNEKLFF
few	16	TRBV5-4	NA	TRBJ2-7	TGTGCCAGCAGCTTAGCCGACAGCCCTCTCGGGTACGAGCAGTACTTC	CASSLADSPLGYEQYF
NA	14	TRBV6-2/TRBV6-3	NA	TRBJ1-5	TGTGCCAGCAGTTATGGACGAGGGTATCAGCCCCAGCATTTT	CASSYGRGYQPQHF
few	16	TRBV24-1	TRBD2	TRBJ2-1	TGTGCCACCAGTGATTTCCCGGGGGGAGAGGACAATGAGCAGTTCTTC	CATSDFPGGEDNEQFF
NA	14	TRBV28	NA	TRBJ1-1	TGTGCCAGCAGTTTATGGTCAGAGAACACTGAAGCTTTCTTT	CASSLWSENTEAFF
few	15	TRBV5-1	NA	TRBJ2-7	TGCGCCAGCAGCTTGGCCGGGGGCACAGCCTACGAGCAGTACTTC	CASSLAGGTAYEQYF
once	15	TRBV19	NA	TRBJ2-2	TGTGCCAGTAGTATTATAGGAGGCGGCACCGGGGAGCTGTTTTTT	CASSIIGGGTGELFF
few	13	TRBV6-2/TRBV6-3	NA	TRBJ2-7	TGTGCCAGCAGTTACGCAGCGAACTACGAGCAGTACTTC	CASSYAANYEQYF
few	14	TRBV19	NA	TRBJ1-2	TGTGCCAGTACCCTAGGCCTAGCTAACTATGGCTACACCTTC	CASTLGLANYGYTF
NA	15	TRBV5-1	TRBD1	TRBJ1-1	TGCGCCAGCAGCCCCGCAGGGGGAATGAACACTGAAGCTTTCTTT	CASSPAGGMNTEAFF
NA	17	TRBV4-3	NA	TRBJ2-5	TGCGCCAGCAGCGGGCGGGGCGGCGGTGCCCTCCAAGAGACCCAGTACTTC	CASSGRGGGALQETQYF
few	15	TRBV15	TRBD1	TRBJ2-7	TGTGCCACCAGCAGAGGCGGGACAGGAGCCTACGAGCAGTACTTC	CATSRGGTGAYEQYF
NA	17	TRBV5-8	TRBD2	TRBJ2-3	TGTGCCAGCAGCTTGGGGACTAGCGGGGGGGCCGCAGATACGCAGTATTTT	CASSLGTSGGAADTQYF
NA	15	TRBV5-1	TRBD1	TRBJ2-3	TGCGCCAGCAGCTTCCGGGACAGGTTCACAGATACGCAGTATTTT	CASSFRDRFTDTQYF
few	15	TRBV2	TRBD2	TRBJ2-1	TGTGCCAGCAGTAGGCCTAGCGGGGGTATAGATGAGCAGTTCTTC	CASSRPSGGIDEQFF